One and the same sample provided the 26 T cell receptor beta chains below, sequenced in a study of cytomegalovirus exposure and HLA in healthy donors. The PCR contained 60 Vbeta and 13 Jbeta primers. Libraries were prepared by immunoSEQ multiplex PCR; TCRdb keeps only in-frame clonotypes and omits some of them. Here the sample spans some 77,000 clones, less than 80% being singletons. Specimen: PBMCs. Receptor source: a woman aged 40 to 50 in good health and CMV-seronegative.

This clone was recorded only once. The chain is built from TRBV15 and TRBJ1-3; D call uncertain. This CDR3 has 15 residues. Trimming removed 1 base at V and 0 bases at J, with 7 bases between. Germline V gene lookup returns CDR1 LNHNV and CDR2 YYDKDF (reference sequence). CDR3 sequence (DNA): TGTGCCACCAGCAGAGCCGGAGTCTCTGGAAACACCATATATTTT. Its protein is CATSRAGVSGNTIYF. The complete variable domain, with remaining parts taken from reference TRBV15 and TRBJ1-3, reads DAMVIQNPRYQVTQFGKPVTLSCSQTLNHNVMYWYQQKSSQAPKLLFHYYDKDFNNEADTPDNFQSRRPNTSFCFLDIRSPGLGDTAMYLCATSRAGVSGNTIYFGEGSWLTVV.

The chain has TRBV2 and TRBJ1-1, with 10 bases lining up with TRBD1. With 6 bases clipped from V and 4 bases from J, the junction kept 5 bases outside the gene matches. Looked up from germline, CDR1 is SNHLY and CDR2 is FYNNEI. The CDR3 length is 14 residues. Written as DNA, the CDR3 is TGTGCCAGCAGAAGACAGGGGGCCGGCACTGAAGCTTTCTTT. It translates to CASRRQGAGTEAFF.

V is TRBV30 and J is TRBJ1-2, with TRBD1 as a possible D gene (6 bases). The CDR3 runs 14 residues. V lost 0 bases to trimming and J lost 7 bases, with 15 bases between them. CDR1 and CDR2 (germline): GTSNPN, SVGIG (reference sequence). For the CDR3, the DNA is TGTGCCTGGAGTGTACGCGGGGGGCAGGGTGGCTACACCTTC. Amino acids: CAWSVRGGQGGYTF.

The rearrangement links TRBV7-9 to TRBJ1-3; 7 bases are shared with TRBD1. The junction had 9 bases not matched to a gene; V was cut back by 6 bases and J by 4 bases. The CDR3 has 15 amino acids. The germline V gene has CDR1 SEHNR and CDR2 FQNEAQ (reference sequence). The CDR3 region has the DNA TGTGCCAGCAGGAAACAGGGGATCCTCGGAAACACCATATATTTT. The encoded protein is CASRKQGILGNTIYF.

Only a few counts were recorded for this clone. The chain carries TRBV4-3 and TRBJ2-1, with 7 bases aligning to TRBD2. This CDR3 has 12 amino acids. J was trimmed by 9 bases and V by 1 base; bases with no gene match: 0. Germline lookup yields CDR1 LGHNA and CDR2 YSLEER. In DNA form, the CDR3 reads TGCGCCAGCAGCCAAGGCGGGAGTGAGCAGTTCTTC. Translating gives CASSQGGSEQFF.

This clone was counted between two and nine times. The chain recombines TRBV6-5 with TRBJ1-2, with D tentatively TRBD1 (5 bases). Germline loops: CDR1 MNHEY, CDR2 SVGAGI. Trimming shortened V by 4 bases and J by 4 bases, and 16 bases separated the two germline ends. The CDR3 runs to 15 residues. CDR3 in DNA: TGTGCCAGCAGTTCGACAGCTGCTGAACGCTATGGCTACACCTTC. This translates into CASSSTAAERYGYTF.

The V call is TRBV19, the J call TRBJ2-1; 7 bases are a match to TRBD2. The V gene end was trimmed by 3 bases and the J gene end by 2 bases; junction bases not matched to a gene: 4. The CDR3 is 15 amino acids. Germline V CDR1 and CDR2: LNHDA, SQIVND (reference sequence). The CDR3 loop reads CASSMAGVAYNEQFF. The CDR3 DNA reads as TGTGCCAGTAGTATGGCGGGAGTCGCCTACAATGAGCAGTTCTTC.

The chain uses TRBV18 and TRBJ2-1; D is undetermined. Trimming took off 3 bases at V and 7 bases at J, with 13 bases between the two ends. CDR1 is KGHSH and CDR2 is LQKENI in the germline V gene. This CDR3 comprises 14 residues. CDR3 DNA sequence: TGTGCCAGCTCACCTACGGTGGCGGCTAATGAGCAGTTCTTC. Amino acid sequence: CASSPTVAANEQFF.

The rearrangement links TRBV28 to TRBJ2-7, with 7 nucleotides matching TRBD2. The junction had 9 bases not matched to a gene; V was cut back by 2 bases and J by 2 bases. Germline assignment: CDR1 MDHEN and CDR2 SYDVKM. This CDR3 has 16 residues. The CDR3 reads CASSLPGGVGPYEQYF. DNA of the CDR3: TGTGCCAGCAGTTTACCGGGAGGTGTGGGCCCCTACGAGCAGTACTTC.

The V and J genes are TRBV29-1 and TRBJ1-2; 11 nucleotides line up with TRBD1. The length of the CDR3 is 13 residues. Germline CDR1 is SQVTM and CDR2 is ANQGSEA. J gave up 3 bases and V 4 bases, and 1 base lay outside the gene matches. The CDR3 sequence: CSVGGQGDYGYTF. The DNA for the CDR3 is TGCAGCGTTGGGGGACAGGGGGACTATGGCTACACCTTC.

This clone was observed a single time. This sequence joins TRBV5-1 and TRBJ2-1; 11 bases are a match to TRBD2. The germline CDR1 and CDR2 sequences are SGHRS and YFSETQ. This CDR3 region has 15 residues. V shed 4 bases and J 3 bases; nucleotides not matched to a gene: 3. CDR3 in DNA: TGCGCCAGCAGCCCGGGACTAGCGGACTACAATGAGCAGTTCTTC. Translated: CASSPGLADYNEQFF. Together with reference TRBV5-1 and TRBJ2-1, the CDR3 gives the full variable domain: KAGVTQTPRYLIKTRGQQVTLSCSPISGHRSVSWYQQTPGQGLQFLFEYFSETQRNKGNFPGRFSGRQFSNSRSEMNVSTLELGDSALYLCASSPGLADYNEQFFGPGTRLTVL.

The rearrangement joins TRBV7-9 to TRBJ1-2, with 12 bases fitting TRBD1. CDR3 length: 15 amino acids. V trimming: 1 base; J trimming: 6 bases; junction bases outside the gene matches: 3. Germline values: CDR1 SEHNR, CDR2 FQNEAQ (reference sequence). The DNA of the CDR3 is TGTGCCAGCAGCTTAGAAGGGACAGGGGGCCATGGCTACACCTTC. This encodes CASSLEGTGGHGYTF.

This clone came up a few times. This chain links TRBV19 with TRBJ2-7, with TRBD1 matching over 8 bases. CDR1 is LNHDA and CDR2 is SQIVND in the germline V gene (reference sequence). This CDR3 has 15 amino acids. The V segment lost 3 bases and the J segment 1 base; nucleotides outside the gene matches: 5. The CDR3 reads CASSMRGQESYEQYF. CDR3 DNA: TGTGCCAGTAGTATGAGGGGACAGGAATCCTACGAGCAGTACTTC.

V usage is TRBV27 and J usage is TRBJ2-7, with no clear D. Trimming left V 5 bases short and J 0 bases short, with 14 bases between. This CDR3 comprises 15 residues. CDR1 and CDR2 (germline): MNHEY, SMNVEV (reference sequence). CDR3 DNA sequence: TGTGCCAGCAGTCCCCGACACGCGAGCTCCTACGAGCAGTACTTC. Its protein is CASSPRHASSYEQYF.

The chain couples TRBV28 to TRBJ1-4; 9 positions match TRBD1. J was trimmed by 10 bases and V by 7 bases; bases with no gene match: 10. This CDR3 contains 14 residues. From germline, CDR1 is MDHEN and CDR2 SYDVKM. CDR3 region: CASIPGQGVGKLFF. The CDR3 nucleotides read TGTGCCAGCATCCCGGGACAGGGCGTCGGAAAACTGTTTTTT.

The chain couples TRBV28 to TRBJ2-7; 8 nucleotides agree with TRBD1. This CDR3 is built from 14 residues. Trimming cost V 8 bases and J 3 bases; bases outside gene matches: 9. CDR1 MDHEN and CDR2 SYDVKM come from the germline V gene. CDR3 loop: CASLQGGSYYEQYF. For the CDR3, the DNA is TGTGCCAGCCTACAGGGGGGCTCGTACTACGAGCAGTACTTC.

In regard to this clone: The same CDR3 also results from other DNA sequences found in this sample. This rearrangement joins TRBV7-8 to TRBJ2-1; TRBD2 aligns across 7 bases. With V trimmed by 5 bases and J by 8 bases, 18 bases remained unmatched. The germline gives CDR1 SGHVS, CDR2 FQNEAQ. CDR3 size: 17 residues. DNA for the CDR3: TGTGCCAGCAGCCCGCACTCCGGGACTACCAAGACGGATGAGCAGTTCTTC. This translates into CASSPHSGTTKTDEQFF. The full variable domain, rest sourced from reference TRBV7-8 and TRBJ2-1, is GAGVSQSPRYKVAKRGQDVALRCDPISGHVSLFWYQQALGQGPEFLTYFQNEAQLDKSGLPSDRFFAERPEGSVSTLKIQRTQQEDSAVYLCASSPHSGTTKTDEQFFGPGTRLTVL.

The chain combines TRBV29-1 with TRBJ2-7; no clear D. The V and J ends lost 6 bases and 0 bases respectively, with 12 bases between them. CDR1 and CDR2 from the germline V gene are SQVTM and ANQGSEA. The CDR3 has 13 amino acids. DNA of the CDR3: TGCAGCGTGGCCTTCATAAGCTCCTACGAGCAGTACTTC. As protein: CSVAFISSYEQYF.

This clone has more than one count but fewer than ten. V usage is TRBV5-1 and J usage is TRBJ2-2, with D unresolved. The CDR3 has 17 amino acids. Germline CDR1 reads SGHRS; CDR2 reads YFSETQ. Deletions cut 0 bases from V and 3 bases from J, with 15 bases between. The DNA of the CDR3 is TGCGCCAGCAGCTTGGAGTCAGGCCCGTATTACACCGGGGAGCTGTTTTTT. Protein sequence: CASSLESGPYYTGELFF.

The V call is TRBV6-5, the J call TRBJ1-6; the match to TRBD1 covers 8 bases. Germline trimming cut 0 bases from V and 6 bases from J; bases unmatched to any gene: 1. The length of the CDR3 is 15 residues. Germline V gene lookup returns CDR1 MNHEY and CDR2 SVGAGI. CDR3 sequence reads: CASSYSTGANSPLHF. The CDR3, as DNA: TGTGCCAGCAGTTACTCGACAGGGGCTAATTCACCCCTCCACTTT.

This clone was detected a few times. The chain links TRBV6-6 to TRBJ2-3; maybe TRBD1 (5 bases). This CDR3 spans 15 amino acids. Germline V CDR1 and CDR2: MNHNY, SVGAGI (reference sequence). The germline V and J ends were trimmed by 7 bases and 2 bases, with 16 bases remaining between them. The CDR3 sequence: CASTQKAGNTDTQYF. The CDR3 DNA is TGTGCCAGCACGCAAAAAGCAGGGAACACAGATACGCAGTATTTT.

This sequence joins TRBV19 and TRBJ1-6, with 8 nucleotides matching TRBD1. Per germline, CDR1 LNHDA and CDR2 SQIVND (reference sequence). Trimming removed 7 bases from V and 10 bases from J; junction bases left unmatched: 9. This CDR3 spans 14 amino acids. CDR3 sequence: CASTNTGGRSPLHF. CDR3 bases: TGTGCCAGTACCAACACAGGGGGGAGGTCACCCCTCCACTTT.

The CDR3 reads CASRGRGAETQYF. In DNA, the CDR3 is TGTGCCAGCAGGGGGCGGGGGGCTGAGACCCAGTACTTC. V usage is TRBV5-6 and J usage is TRBJ2-5, with 8 bases aligning to TRBD2. V shed 5 bases and J 5 bases; nucleotides not matched to a gene: 5. Germline V gene data show CDR1 as SGHDT and CDR2 as YYEEEE. CDR3 size: 13 residues.

CDR3: CASSLALAGSVVYF. As DNA, the CDR3 is TGTGCCAGCAGCTTAGCGTTGGCGGGGTCCGTCGTGTATTTT. The chain has TRBV7-8 and TRBJ2-3, with D perhaps TRBD2 (6 bases). Per the germline V gene, CDR1 is SGHVS and CDR2 is FQNEAQ. V shed 0 bases and J shed 14 bases, with 18 bases lying between them. This CDR3 spans 14 amino acids.

This clone showed up just a few times. The rearrangement links TRBV5-1 to TRBJ1-2; unclear D gene. From germline, CDR1 is SGHRS and CDR2 YFSETQ. V lost 4 bases to trimming and J lost 2 bases, with 9 bases between them. The CDR3 spans 13 residues. CDR3 sequence (DNA): TGCGCCAGCAGCCCGCCGACAAACTATGGCTACACCTTC. Amino acid sequence: CASSPPTNYGYTF.

J is TRBJ1-4 and V is TRBV6-1, with D perhaps matching TRBD1 (5 bases). From germline, CDR1 is MNHNS and CDR2 SASEGT. The CDR3 length is 16 residues. Trimming stripped 3 bases from V and 0 bases from J, with 11 bases between. CDR3 residues: CASSDVREATNEKLFF. The DNA of the CDR3 is TGTGCCAGCAGTGATGTCAGGGAGGCAACTAATGAAAAACTGTTTTTT.